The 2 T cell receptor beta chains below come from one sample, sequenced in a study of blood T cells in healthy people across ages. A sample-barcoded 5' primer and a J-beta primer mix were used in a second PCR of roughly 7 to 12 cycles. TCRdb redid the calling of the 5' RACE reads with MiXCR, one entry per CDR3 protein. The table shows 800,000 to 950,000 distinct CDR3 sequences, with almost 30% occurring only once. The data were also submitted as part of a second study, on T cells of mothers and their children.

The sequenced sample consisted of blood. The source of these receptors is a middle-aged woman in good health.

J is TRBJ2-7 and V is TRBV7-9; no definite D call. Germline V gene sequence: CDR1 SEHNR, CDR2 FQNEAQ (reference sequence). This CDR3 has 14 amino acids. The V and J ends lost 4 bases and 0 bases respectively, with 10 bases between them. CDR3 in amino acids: CASSSASPSYEQYF. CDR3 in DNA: TGTGCCAGCAGCTCAGCATCTCCCTCCTACGAGCAGTACTTC.

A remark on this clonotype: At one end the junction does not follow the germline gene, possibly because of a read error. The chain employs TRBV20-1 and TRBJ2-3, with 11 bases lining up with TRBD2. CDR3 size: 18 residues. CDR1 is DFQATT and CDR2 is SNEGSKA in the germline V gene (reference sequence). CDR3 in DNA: TGCAGTGCTAGAGCAACGCAACTAGCGGGGGTCCCGCCAGACACGCAGTATTTT. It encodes CSARATQLAGVPPDTQYF.